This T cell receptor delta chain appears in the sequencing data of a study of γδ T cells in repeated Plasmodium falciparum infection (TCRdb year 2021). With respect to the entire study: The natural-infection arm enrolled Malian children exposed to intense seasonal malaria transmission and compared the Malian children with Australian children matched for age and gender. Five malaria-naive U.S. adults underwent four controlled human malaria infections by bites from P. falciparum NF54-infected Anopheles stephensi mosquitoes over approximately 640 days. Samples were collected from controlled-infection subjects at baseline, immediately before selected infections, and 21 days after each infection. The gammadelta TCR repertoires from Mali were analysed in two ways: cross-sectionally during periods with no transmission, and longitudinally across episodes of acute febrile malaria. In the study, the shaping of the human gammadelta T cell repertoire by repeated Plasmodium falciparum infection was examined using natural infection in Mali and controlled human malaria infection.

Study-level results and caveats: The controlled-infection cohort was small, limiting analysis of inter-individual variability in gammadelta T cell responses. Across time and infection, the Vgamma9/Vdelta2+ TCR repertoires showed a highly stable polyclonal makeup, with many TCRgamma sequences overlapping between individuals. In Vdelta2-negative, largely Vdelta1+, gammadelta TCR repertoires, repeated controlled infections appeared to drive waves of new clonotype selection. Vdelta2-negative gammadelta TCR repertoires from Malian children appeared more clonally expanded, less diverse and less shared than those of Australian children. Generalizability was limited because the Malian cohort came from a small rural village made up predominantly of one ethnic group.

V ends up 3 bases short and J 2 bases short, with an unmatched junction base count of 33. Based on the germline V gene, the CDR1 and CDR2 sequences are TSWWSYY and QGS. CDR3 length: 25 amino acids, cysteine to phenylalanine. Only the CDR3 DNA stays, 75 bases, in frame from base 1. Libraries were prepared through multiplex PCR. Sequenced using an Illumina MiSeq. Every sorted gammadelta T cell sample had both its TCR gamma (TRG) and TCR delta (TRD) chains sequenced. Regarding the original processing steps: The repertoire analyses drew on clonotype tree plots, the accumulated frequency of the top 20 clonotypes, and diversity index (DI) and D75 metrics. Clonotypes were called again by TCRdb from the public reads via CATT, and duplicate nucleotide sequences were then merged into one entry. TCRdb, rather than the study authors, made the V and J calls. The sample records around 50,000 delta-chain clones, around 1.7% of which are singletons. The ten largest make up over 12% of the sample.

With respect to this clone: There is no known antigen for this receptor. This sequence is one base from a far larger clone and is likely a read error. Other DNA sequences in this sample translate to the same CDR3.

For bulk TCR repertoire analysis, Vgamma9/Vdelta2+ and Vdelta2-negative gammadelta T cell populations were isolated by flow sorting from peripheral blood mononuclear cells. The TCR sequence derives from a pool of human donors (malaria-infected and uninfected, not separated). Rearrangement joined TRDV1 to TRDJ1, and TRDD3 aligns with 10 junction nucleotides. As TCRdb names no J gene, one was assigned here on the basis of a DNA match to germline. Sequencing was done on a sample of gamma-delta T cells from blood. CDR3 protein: CALGDSPTTEPQPRTGGLPTDKLIF. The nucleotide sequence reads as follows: TGTGCTCTTGGGGACTCTCCTACAACGGAACCCCAACCTCGTACTGGGGGATTACCAACCGATAAACTCATCTTT.